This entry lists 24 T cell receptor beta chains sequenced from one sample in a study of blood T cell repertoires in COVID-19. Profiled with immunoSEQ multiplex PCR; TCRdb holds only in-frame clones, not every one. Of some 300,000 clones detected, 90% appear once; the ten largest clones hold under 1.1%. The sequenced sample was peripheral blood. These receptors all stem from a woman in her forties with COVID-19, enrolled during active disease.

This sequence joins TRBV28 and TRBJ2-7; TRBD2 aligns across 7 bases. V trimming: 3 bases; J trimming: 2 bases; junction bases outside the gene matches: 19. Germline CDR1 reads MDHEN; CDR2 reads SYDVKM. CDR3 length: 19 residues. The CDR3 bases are TGTGCCAGCAGTTTGTTTATCGGCGGTGGGCGGGAGCGCACCTACGAGCAGTACTTC. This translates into CASSLFIGGGRERTYEQYF.

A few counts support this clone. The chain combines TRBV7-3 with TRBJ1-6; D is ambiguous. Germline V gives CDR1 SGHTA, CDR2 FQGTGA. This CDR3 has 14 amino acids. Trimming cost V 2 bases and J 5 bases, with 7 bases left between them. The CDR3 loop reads CASSLDGDNSPLHF. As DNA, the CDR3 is TGTGCCAGCAGCTTAGACGGAGATAATTCACCCCTCCACTTT.

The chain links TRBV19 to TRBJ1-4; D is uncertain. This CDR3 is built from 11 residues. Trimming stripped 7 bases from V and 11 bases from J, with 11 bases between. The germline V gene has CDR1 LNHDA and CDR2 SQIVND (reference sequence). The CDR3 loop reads CASTGSGKLFF. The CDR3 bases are TGTGCCAGTACCGGGAGTGGGAAACTGTTTTTT.

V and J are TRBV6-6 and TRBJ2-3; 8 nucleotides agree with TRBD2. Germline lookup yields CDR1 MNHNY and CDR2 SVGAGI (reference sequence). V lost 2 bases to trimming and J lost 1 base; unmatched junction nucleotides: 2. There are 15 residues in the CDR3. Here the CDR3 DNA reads TGTGCCAGCAGTTACGTGACTAGCGGCACAGATACGCAGTATTTT. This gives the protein CASSYVTSGTDTQYF.

This chain's CDR3 is CASSLKAGNSYEQYF. The CDR3 coding sequence is TGTGCCAGCAGCTTGAAAGCGGGGAACTCCTACGAGCAGTACTTC. The chain joins TRBV5-4 to TRBJ2-7, with 7 bases aligning to TRBD2. The V segment lost 1 base and the J segment 0 bases; nucleotides outside the gene matches: 4. Germline V gene lookup returns CDR1 SGHNT and CDR2 YYREEE (reference sequence). CDR3 size: 15 residues.

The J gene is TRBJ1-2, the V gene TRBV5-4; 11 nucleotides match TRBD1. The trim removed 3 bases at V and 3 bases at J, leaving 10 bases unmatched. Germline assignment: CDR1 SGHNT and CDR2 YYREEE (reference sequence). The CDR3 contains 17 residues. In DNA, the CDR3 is TGTGCCAGCAGCTGGAGGACAGGGGGCGCTGCGGACTATGGCTACACCTTC. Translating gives CASSWRTGGAADYGYTF.

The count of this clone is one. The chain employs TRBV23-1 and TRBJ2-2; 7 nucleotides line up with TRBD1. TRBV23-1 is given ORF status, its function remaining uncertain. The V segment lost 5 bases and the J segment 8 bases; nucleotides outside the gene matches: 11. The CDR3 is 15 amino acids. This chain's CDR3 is CASSSHRGFMGELFF. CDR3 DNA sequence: TGCGCCAGCAGTTCCCACAGGGGTTTTATGGGGGAGCTGTTTTTT.

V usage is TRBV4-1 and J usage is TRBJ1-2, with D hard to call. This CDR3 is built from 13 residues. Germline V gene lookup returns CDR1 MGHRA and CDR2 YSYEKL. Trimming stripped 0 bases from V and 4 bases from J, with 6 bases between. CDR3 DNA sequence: TGCGCCAGCAGCCAAGAAATCAGCTATGGCTACACCTTC. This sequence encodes CASSQEISYGYTF.

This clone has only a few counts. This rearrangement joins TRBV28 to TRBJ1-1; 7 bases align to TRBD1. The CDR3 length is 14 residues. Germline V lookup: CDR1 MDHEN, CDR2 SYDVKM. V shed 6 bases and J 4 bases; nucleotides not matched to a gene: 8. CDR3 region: CASSRDSLSTEAFF. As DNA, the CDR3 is TGTGCCAGCAGCCGGGACAGTCTGAGCACTGAAGCTTTCTTT. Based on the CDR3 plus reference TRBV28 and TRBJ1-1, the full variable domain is DVKVTQSSRYLVKRTGEKVFLECVQDMDHENMFWYRQDPGLGLRLIYFSYDVKMKEKGDIPEGYSVSREKKERFSLILESASTNQTSMYLCASSRDSLSTEAFFGQGTRLTVV.

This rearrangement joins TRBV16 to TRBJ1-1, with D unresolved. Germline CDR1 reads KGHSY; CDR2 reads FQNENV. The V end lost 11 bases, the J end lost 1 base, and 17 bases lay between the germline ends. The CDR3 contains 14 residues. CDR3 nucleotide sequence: TGTGCCTGGTCGAGCGGGGTGGGGAACACTGAAGCTTTCTTT. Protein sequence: CAWSSGVGNTEAFF.

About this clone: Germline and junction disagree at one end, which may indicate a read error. CDR3 in amino acids: CASSLQGTVGRGGELFF. In DNA, the CDR3 is TGTGCTAGCAGTTTACAAGGGACAGTCGGACGTGGGGGGGAGCTGTTTTTT. The J gene is TRBJ2-2, the V gene TRBV7-7; 7 positions agree with TRBD1. Germline loops: CDR1 SSHAT, CDR2 FNYEAQ (reference sequence). This CDR3 comprises 17 residues.

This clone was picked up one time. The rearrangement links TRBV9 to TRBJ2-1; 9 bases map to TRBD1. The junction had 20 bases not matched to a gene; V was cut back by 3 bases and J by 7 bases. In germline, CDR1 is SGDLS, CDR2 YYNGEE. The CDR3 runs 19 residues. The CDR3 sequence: CASSAHPSFETGGLNEQFF. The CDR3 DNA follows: TGTGCCAGCAGCGCTCACCCCTCTTTCGAGACAGGGGGATTGAATGAGCAGTTCTTC.

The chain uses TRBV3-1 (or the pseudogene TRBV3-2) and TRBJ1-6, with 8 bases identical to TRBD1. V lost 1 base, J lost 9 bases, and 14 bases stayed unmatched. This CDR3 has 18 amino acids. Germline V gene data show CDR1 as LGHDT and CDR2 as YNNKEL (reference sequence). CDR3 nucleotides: TGTGCCAGCAGCCAAGCGGTTCCGACAGGGGCCTCTCGTTCACCCCTCCACTTT. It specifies CASSQAVPTGASRSPLHF.

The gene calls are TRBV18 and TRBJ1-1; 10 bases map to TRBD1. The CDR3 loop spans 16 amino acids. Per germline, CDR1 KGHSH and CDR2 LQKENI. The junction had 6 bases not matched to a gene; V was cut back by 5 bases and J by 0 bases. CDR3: CASSTGTGVMNTEAFF. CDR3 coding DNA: TGTGCCAGCTCAACCGGGACAGGGGTCATGAACACTGAAGCTTTCTTT.

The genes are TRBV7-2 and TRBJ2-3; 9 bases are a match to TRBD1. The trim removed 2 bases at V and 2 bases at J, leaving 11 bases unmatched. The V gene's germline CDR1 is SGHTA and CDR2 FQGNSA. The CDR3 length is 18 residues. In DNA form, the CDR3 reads TGTGCCAGCAGCTTACTTTTCCGCGGGACAGGGATCACAGATACGCAGTATTTT. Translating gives CASSLLFRGTGITDTQYF.

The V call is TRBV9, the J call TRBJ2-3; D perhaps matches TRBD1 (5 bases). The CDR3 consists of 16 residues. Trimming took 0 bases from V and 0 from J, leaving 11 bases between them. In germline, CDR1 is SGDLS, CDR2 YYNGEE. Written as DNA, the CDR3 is TGTGCCAGCAGCGTAGATCACAGGCCTAGCACAGATACGCAGTATTTT. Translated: CASSVDHRPSTDTQYF.

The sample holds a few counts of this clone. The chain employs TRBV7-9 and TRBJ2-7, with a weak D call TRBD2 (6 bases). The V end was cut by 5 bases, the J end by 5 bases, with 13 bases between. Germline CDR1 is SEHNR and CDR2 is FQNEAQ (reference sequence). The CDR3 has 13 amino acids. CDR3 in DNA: TGTGCCAGCAGCCACGGGAGTGGCAACGAGCAGTACTTC. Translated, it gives CASSHGSGNEQYF.

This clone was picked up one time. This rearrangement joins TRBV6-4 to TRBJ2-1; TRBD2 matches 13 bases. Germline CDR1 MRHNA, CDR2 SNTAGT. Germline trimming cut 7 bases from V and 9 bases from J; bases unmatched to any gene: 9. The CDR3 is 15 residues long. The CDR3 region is CASMDTSGRAGEQFF. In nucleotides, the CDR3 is TGTGCCAGCATGGATACTAGCGGGAGGGCGGGTGAGCAGTTCTTC.

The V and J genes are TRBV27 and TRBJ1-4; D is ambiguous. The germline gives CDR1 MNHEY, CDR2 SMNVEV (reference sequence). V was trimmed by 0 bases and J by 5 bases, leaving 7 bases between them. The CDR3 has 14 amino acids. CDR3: CASSLSPQNEKLFF. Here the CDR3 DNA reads TGTGCCAGCAGTTTATCTCCCCAAAATGAAAAACTGTTTTTT.

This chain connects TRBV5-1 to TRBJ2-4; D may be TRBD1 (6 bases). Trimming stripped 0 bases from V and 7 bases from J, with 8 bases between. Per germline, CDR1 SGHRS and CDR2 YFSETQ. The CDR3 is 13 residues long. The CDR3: CASSLGGRNIQYF. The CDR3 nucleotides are TGCGCCAGCAGCTTGGGGGGGCGGAACATTCAGTACTTC.

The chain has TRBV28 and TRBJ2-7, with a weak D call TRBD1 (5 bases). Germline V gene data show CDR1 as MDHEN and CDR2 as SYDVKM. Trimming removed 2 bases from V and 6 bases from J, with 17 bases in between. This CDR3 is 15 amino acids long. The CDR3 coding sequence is TGTGCCAGCAGTTTAACGGCGCAGGGCCCGTCCGAGCAGTACTTC. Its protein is CASSLTAQGPSEQYF.

The CDR3 nucleotides read TGTGCCAGCAGCCTGGCCGGGGGGGCCGCAGGGCAGTACTTC. Protein product: CASSLAGGAAGQYF. The chain carries TRBV7-3 and TRBJ2-7; TRBD2 matches at 8 bases. CDR1 SGHTA and CDR2 FQGTGA come from the germline V gene. The CDR3 extends over 14 amino acids. Losses at the gene ends were 5 bases for V and 9 bases for J; bases not matched to a gene: 12.

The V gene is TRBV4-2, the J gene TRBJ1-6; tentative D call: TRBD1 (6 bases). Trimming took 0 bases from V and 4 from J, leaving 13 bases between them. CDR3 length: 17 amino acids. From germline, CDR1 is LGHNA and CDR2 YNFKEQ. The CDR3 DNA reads TGTGCCAGCAGCCAAGATAGGCAGGGGACATATAATTCACCCCTCCACTTT. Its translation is CASSQDRQGTYNSPLHF.

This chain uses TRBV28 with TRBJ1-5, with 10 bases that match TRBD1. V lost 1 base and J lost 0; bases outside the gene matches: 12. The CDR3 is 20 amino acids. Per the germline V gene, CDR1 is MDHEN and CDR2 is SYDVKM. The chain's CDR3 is CASSLFRGTGAPYSNQPQHF. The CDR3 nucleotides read TGTGCCAGCAGTTTATTTAGAGGGACAGGGGCCCCTTATAGCAATCAGCCCCAGCATTTT.